This TCR beta chain was sequenced during a study of T-cell memory formation after mild COVID-19. General study findings and limits: Clones that contracted from day 15 to 85 were balanced CD4/CD8, while later expanders leaned CD4+. Detection of some responders pre-infection suggested pre-existing cross-reactive memory T cells participated.

The CDR3 is 17 amino acids. Trimming stripped 5 bases from V and 2 bases from J, with 20 bases between. Germline lookup yields CDR1 MGHDK and CDR2 SYGVNS. Only a few counts were recorded for this clonotype. The antigen remains unidentified. MiXCR, applied by TCRdb to the 5' RACE reads, yields one record per CDR3 protein. The sample lists 200,000 or so distinct CDR3 sequences; approximately 10% were seen once. This rearrangement joins TRBV25-1 to TRBJ2-3, with D perhaps being TRBD1 or TRBD2 (7 bases each). The sequence was obtained from a man aged 18 to 30 who had mild COVID-19 (a few samples of this study predate the infection). Cell type and time point are not known. Sequenced input: PBMCs or a T cell subset sorted from them (not recorded which). The CDR3 DNA sequence: TGTGCCAGCAGTCGTAAGCAGGGGGGGGGAGCCACAGATACGCAGTATTTT. As protein: CASSRKQGGGATDTQYF.